This T cell receptor (beta chain) was recorded in a study of T cells in Graves' hyperthyroidism and ophthalmopathy (dated by TCRdb to the late 2010s). With respect to the entire study: Peripheral blood samples were taken at initial diagnosis, before any treatment was given. To identify TCR V-J signatures that set the groups apart, the researchers used a discovery cohort of more than 95 patients, made up of around 42 with Graves' ophthalmopathy and about 60 with stable Graves' hyperthyroidism. Prospective prediction of ophthalmopathy was tested in an independent validation cohort of some 20 hyperthyroidism patients and 15 to 17 patients who later progressed to ophthalmopathy. For training and testing, the roughly 93 patients in the discovery cohort were randomly divided in a 7:3 ratio. The study also compared thyroid tissue and blood T-cell repertoires from a handful of Graves' hyperthyroidism patients. Following sampling, methimazole starting at 30 mg daily was given to hyperthyroidism patients, and high-dose intravenous methylprednisolone was given to ophthalmopathy patients. The paper reports TCR Vbeta CDR3 sequencing of over 130 peripheral blood samples: under 45 ophthalmopathy, roughly 80 hyperthyroidism and approximately 17 progressor patients. What the authors observed across the whole study: No statistical method was used to fix the sample size in advance, and group allocation was not hidden from the investigators. In validation, the model predicted progression to ophthalmopathy a median of 6.5 months before onset, with about 64% sensitivity and nearly 75% specificity. Blood samples also contained most of the expanded thyroid clonotypes (frequency above 0.001), which suggests that blood repertoires may reflect thyroid immune responses. In cross-validation, a model built on a 13 V-J signature told ophthalmopathy apart from stable hyperthyroidism with over 85% sensitivity and approximately 84% specificity, and in testing the same model reached 80%/75%.

For CDR1 and CDR2, the germline V gene lists SGHRS and YFSETQ. V is reduced by 1 base and J by 3 bases, leaving a spacing of 10 bases between them. The CDR3 runs 15 residues from the cysteine to the phenylalanine. Just the 45-base CDR3 DNA is kept, in frame starting at base 1. TCR beta CDR3 regions were amplified from RNA transcripts. The first round of RT-PCR for the TCR CDR3 was performed with the HTBI primer set and the Qiagen OneStep RT-PCR kit. Libraries were constructed in a second round of multiplex PCR, after which size selection and purification were carried out. Sequencing of the libraries was done on an Illumina HiSeq2000 using paired-end 100 bp reads. The original pipeline was this. SOAPnuke was used to process the raw data, with reads discarded if the reads contained adapters or uncalled bases, had a mean Phred below 15, or lacked an exact constant-primer or identifier match. High-quality paired reads were merged using COPE v1.2.5, and each unique nucleotide sequence was defined as a clonotype. Clonotypes were aligned to IMGT TRBV, TRBD and TRBJ reference segments using MiTCR v1.1. The analysis included only V-J combinations with a frequency above 0.0001, which together covered 99% to 99.2% of the repertoires. The TCS score was defined as the ratio of F50 (clonal expansion) to E x V (chaos), calculated using BLOSUM62-based TCRdist between CDR3 peptides within each V-J. Welch's t-statistics and random forest reduced around 510 V-J features to 10 to 15, which were used in a naive Bayes classifier (R e1071). In TCRdb, the public reads were trimmed at Q25 with fastp and aligned with MiXCR, with productive beta chains retained. When rows share a CDR3 protein, they turn into one entry using the most common DNA and genes. These V and J calls rely on TCRdb rather than the paper's analysis. For this sample the table gives some 770,000 distinct CDR3 sequences, of which roughly 17% were detected only once. 8.4% of the sample is taken by the ten largest.

Stable Graves' hyperthyroidism was defined as no progression to ophthalmopathy during 18 months of follow-up. Hyperthyroidism patients were newly diagnosed, with disease duration under 2 months, and aged 18 to 65 years. Exclusion was applied to patients with uncontrolled infections, other autoimmune diseases, pregnancy or lactation. Diagnoses were based on clinical symptoms, serum thyroxine and TRAb, thyroid ultrasound and orbital computed tomography. PBMCs were isolated from 7.5 to 10 ml of fresh peripheral blood by Ficoll-Paque density gradient centrifugation. Trizol reagent was used to extract total RNA, and RNA quality was then checked on an Agilent 2100 Bioanalyzer. Comment on this clonotype: Its antigen remains unidentified. Qualities for individual bases were not recorded, and no much larger clone is one base off.

Recombination joined TRBV5-1 with TRBJ1-4; TRBD1 is a weak D gene call, 5 bases matching. The source of this sequence is a man between 18 and 29 years old with Graves' hyperthyroidism. The material sequenced was blood. Here is the DNA: TGCGCCAGCAGCTTGTGGCAGGGCGCTAATGAAAAACTGTTTTTT. The translation is CASSLWQGANEKLFF. With the rest looked up from the reference TRBV5-1 and TRBJ1-4 genes rather than sequenced, the full variable domain is KAGVTQTPRYLIKTRGQQVTLSCSPISGHRSVSWYQQTPGQGLQFLFEYFSETQRNKGNFPGRFSGRQFSNSRSEMNVSTLELGDSALYLCASSLWQGANEKLFFGSGTQLSVL.